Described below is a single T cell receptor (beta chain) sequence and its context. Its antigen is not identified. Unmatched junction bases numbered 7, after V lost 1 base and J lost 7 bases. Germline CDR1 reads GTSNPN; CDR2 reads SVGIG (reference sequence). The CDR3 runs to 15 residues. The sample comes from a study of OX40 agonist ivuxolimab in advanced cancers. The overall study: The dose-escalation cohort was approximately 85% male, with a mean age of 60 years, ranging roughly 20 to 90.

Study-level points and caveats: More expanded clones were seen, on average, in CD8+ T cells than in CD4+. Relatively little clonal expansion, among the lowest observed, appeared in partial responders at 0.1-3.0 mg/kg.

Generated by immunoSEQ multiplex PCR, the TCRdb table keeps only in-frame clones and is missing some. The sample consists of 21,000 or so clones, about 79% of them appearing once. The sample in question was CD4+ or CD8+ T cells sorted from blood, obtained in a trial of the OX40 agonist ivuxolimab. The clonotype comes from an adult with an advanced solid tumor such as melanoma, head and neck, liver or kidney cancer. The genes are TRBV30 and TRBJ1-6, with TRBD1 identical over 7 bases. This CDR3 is CAWSAEDRRNSPLHF. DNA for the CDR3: TGTGCCTGGAGTGCAGAGGACAGGCGGAATTCACCCCTCCACTTT.